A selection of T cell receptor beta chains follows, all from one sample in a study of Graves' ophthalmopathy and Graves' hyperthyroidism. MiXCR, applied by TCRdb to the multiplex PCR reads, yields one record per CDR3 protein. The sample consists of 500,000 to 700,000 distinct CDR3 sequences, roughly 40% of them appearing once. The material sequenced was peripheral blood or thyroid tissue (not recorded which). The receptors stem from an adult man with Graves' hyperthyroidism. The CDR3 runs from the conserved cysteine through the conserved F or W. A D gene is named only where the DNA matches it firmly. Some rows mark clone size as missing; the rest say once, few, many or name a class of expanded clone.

cdr3_nt: TGCAGTGCTCCGGGACAGGGGCGCTATGGCTACACCTTC
cdr3_aa: CSAPGQGRYGYTF
d_call: TRBD1
clone_size: NA
v_call: TRBV20-1
j_call: TRBJ1-2

cdr3_nt: TGTGCCAGCAGACGAGGGACCGTGGGGGGTTGGGGGGAGCCGTTTTTT
cdr3_aa: CASRRGTVGGWGEPFF
d_call: NA
clone_size: NA
v_call: TRBV12-3/TRBV12-4
j_call: TRBJ2-2

cdr3_nt: TGTGCCAGCAGTTTGCAGTCTGGAAACACCATATATTTT
cdr3_aa: CASSLQSGNTIYF
d_call: NA
clone_size: many
v_call: TRBV5-4
j_call: TRBJ1-3

cdr3_nt: TGTGCCAGCAGCAATCCGGGACAGGGTATAGGAGGCTACACCTTC
cdr3_aa: CASSNPGQGIGGYTF
d_call: TRBD1
clone_size: NA
v_call: TRBV7-9
j_call: TRBJ1-2

cdr3_nt: TGCAGCGCTGTGGACAGGAGGAGGGACTACACCTTC
cdr3_aa: CSAVDRRRDYTF
d_call: TRBD1
clone_size: many
v_call: TRBV29-1
j_call: TRBJ1-2

cdr3_nt: TGTGCCAGCAGCCTCACAGGGCAGGGTGAAGCTTTCTTT
cdr3_aa: CASSLTGQGEAFF
d_call: NA
clone_size: NA
v_call: TRBV11-2
j_call: TRBJ1-1

cdr3_nt: TGCAGTGCTAGAGCTAGGACTAGCGGTTACCAAGAGACCCAGTACTTC
cdr3_aa: CSARARTSGYQETQYF
d_call: TRBD2
clone_size: NA
v_call: TRBV20-1
j_call: TRBJ2-5

cdr3_nt: TGCGCCAGCAGCTTGATGACTAGCGGGACAGGTGATAATTCACCCCTCCACTTT
cdr3_aa: CASSLMTSGTGDNSPLHF
d_call: TRBD1
clone_size: NA
v_call: TRBV5-1
j_call: TRBJ1-6

cdr3_nt: TGTGCCTGGAGTGTGTCAGGAGGGACCGGGGAGCTGTTTTTT
cdr3_aa: CAWSVSGGTGELFF
d_call: NA
clone_size: few
v_call: TRBV7-8
j_call: TRBJ2-2

cdr3_nt: TGTGCCAGCAGTTCCGACAGGGGCGGGGAAGCTTTCTTT
cdr3_aa: CASSSDRGGEAFF
d_call: TRBD1
clone_size: NA
v_call: TRBV6-6
j_call: TRBJ1-1

cdr3_nt: TGTGCCAGCAGCCAATTTGAGGGGCCGAATGAGCAGTTCTTC
cdr3_aa: CASSQFEGPNEQFF
d_call: NA
clone_size: NA
v_call: TRBV14
j_call: TRBJ2-1

cdr3_nt: TGTGCCAGCACCAATTATAGGGTGGGTGGCTACACCTTC
cdr3_aa: CASTNYRVGGYTF
d_call: NA
clone_size: NA
v_call: TRBV28
j_call: TRBJ1-2

cdr3_nt: TGTGCCAGCAGCCCAAGCCGGGACAGGGGCGAGCAGTACTTC
cdr3_aa: CASSPSRDRGEQYF
d_call: TRBD1
clone_size: many
v_call: TRBV12-3/TRBV12-4
j_call: TRBJ2-7

cdr3_nt: TGTGCCAGCAGCGGGCCCAGTGAAAACACCATATATTTT
cdr3_aa: CASSGPSENTIYF
d_call: NA
clone_size: few
v_call: TRBV9
j_call: TRBJ1-3

cdr3_nt: TGTGCCAGCAGTTACGCCCACGTGGCCGGCAACTCACCCCTCCACTTT
cdr3_aa: CASSYAHVAGNSPLHF
d_call: NA
clone_size: many
v_call: TRBV6-5
j_call: TRBJ1-6

cdr3_nt: TGTGCCAGCAGCGTAGTCCAGACCCCGAACACCGGGGAGCTGTTTTTT
cdr3_aa: CASSVVQTPNTGELFF
d_call: NA
clone_size: NA
v_call: TRBV9
j_call: TRBJ2-2

cdr3_nt: TGTGCCAGCAGTGAAGGACAGGGGGCCGTCTACAATGAGCAGTTCTTC
cdr3_aa: CASSEGQGAVYNEQFF
d_call: TRBD1
clone_size: NA
v_call: TRBV25-1
j_call: TRBJ2-1

cdr3_nt: TGTGCCGGCGCAGTAGCGGGGGGAACCTACGAGCAGTACTTC
cdr3_aa: CAGAVAGGTYEQYF
d_call: TRBD2
clone_size: few
v_call: TRBV6-1
j_call: TRBJ2-7

cdr3_nt: TGTGCCAGTAGTATGGGGACAGGGTTCGCCTATGGCTACACCTTC
cdr3_aa: CASSMGTGFAYGYTF
d_call: TRBD1
clone_size: NA
v_call: TRBV19
j_call: TRBJ1-2

cdr3_nt: TGTGCCAGCAGTGAATTAACGGCCACTGAAGCTTTCTTT
cdr3_aa: CASSELTATEAFF
d_call: NA
clone_size: many
v_call: TRBV25-1
j_call: TRBJ1-1

cdr3_nt: TGTGCCAGCAGTTTGGTCCCCGGGACACAAGCTTTCTTT
cdr3_aa: CASSLVPGTQAFF
d_call: NA
clone_size: many
v_call: TRBV12-3/TRBV12-4
j_call: TRBJ1-1

cdr3_nt: TGTGCCAGCAGCTTATACTCAGACCCAGCTTTCTTT
cdr3_aa: CASSLYSDPAFF
d_call: NA
clone_size: many
v_call: TRBV7-9
j_call: TRBJ1-1

cdr3_nt: TGCAGCGTTGAAGAACGGGGGAACTATGGCTACACCTTC
cdr3_aa: CSVEERGNYGYTF
d_call: NA
clone_size: many
v_call: TRBV29-1
j_call: TRBJ1-2

cdr3_nt: TGTGCCAGCAGTTTAGCCAGGTCTGGCTATGGCTACACCTTC
cdr3_aa: CASSLARSGYGYTF
d_call: NA
clone_size: many
v_call: TRBV12-3/TRBV12-4
j_call: TRBJ1-2

cdr3_nt: TGTGCCACCCTTGGGGGGACAGGGGCCCTGGGGCAGTACTTC
cdr3_aa: CATLGGTGALGQYF
d_call: TRBD1
clone_size: NA
v_call: TRBV6-1
j_call: TRBJ2-7